These T cell receptor beta chains were read from a single sample in a study of CD8+CD57+ T cells in acquired aplastic anemia. TCRdb reanalysed the reads using MiXCR and keeps one entry per CDR3 protein. The sample holds about 210,000 distinct CDR3 sequences, approximately 57% seen once. Sequenced: sorted CD4+, CD8+, or CD8+CD57+ T cells (not recorded which) from PBMCs. The source of these receptors is a human donor in good health. The CDR3 runs from the conserved cysteine through the conserved F or W. The order of the fields is V gene, D gene, J gene, clone size, CDR3 DNA, CDR3 protein. The D gene is left open where the match is weak. Only some rows state a clone size, as once, few, many or a class for expanded clones.

TRBV15	.	TRBJ2-7	.	TGTGCCACCAGCAGAGGTAGGGACAACTCCTACGAGCAGTACTTC	CATSRGRDNSYEQYF
TRBV6-4	.	TRBJ2-5	.	TGTGCCAGCAGTGACATTGGTAGGGATTTACAAGAGACCCAGTACTTC	CASSDIGRDLQETQYF
TRBV2	TRBD1	TRBJ1-5	.	TGTGCCAGCAGTTGGACAGGGGGTCAGCCCCAGCATTTT	CASSWTGGQPQHF
TRBV6-5	.	TRBJ2-7	.	TGTGCCAGCAGTGCGAACAGGGCCTACAGCTCCTACGAGCAGTACTTC	CASSANRAYSSYEQYF
TRBV25-1	TRBD2	TRBJ2-3	.	TGTGCCACCCGGGGACTAGCGGGGGCTCGGACAGATACGCAGTATTTT	CATRGLAGARTDTQYF
TRBV7-9	TRBD1	TRBJ2-5	many	TGTGCCAGCAGCCCAGGGACAGGGCGGGAGACCCAGTACTTC	CASSPGTGRETQYF
TRBV13	TRBD2	TRBJ2-7	.	TGTGCCAGCAGCCCGATGGGACTAACGCCCTACGAGCAGTACTTC	CASSPMGLTPYEQYF
TRBV19	.	TRBJ1-3	once	TGTGCCAGTAGATCTCCCAGGGTTGGAAACACCATATATTTT	CASRSPRVGNTIYF
TRBV2	.	TRBJ1-1	.	TGTGCCAGCAGTGAAGCGGTCTCAGGATTTACTGAAGCTTTCTTT	CASSEAVSGFTEAFF
TRBV7-9	TRBD1	TRBJ2-7	.	TGTGCCAGCAGCCTCTCGACAGGGGTCGAGCAGTACTTC	CASSLSTGVEQYF
TRBV5-1	TRBD1	TRBJ2-1	many	TGCGCCAGCAGCTGGGAGGACAGGGGAAACTACAATGAGCAGTTCTTC	CASSWEDRGNYNEQFF
TRBV2	.	TRBJ2-7	.	TGTGCCAGCAGCAGAAACAGGGAGAGTGTATACGAGCAGTACTTC	CASSRNRESVYEQYF
TRBV9	.	TRBJ1-2	.	TGTGCCAGCAGCGTAGGACTGGACTATGGCTACACCTTC	CASSVGLDYGYTF
TRBV29-1	.	TRBJ1-2	.	TGCAGTGCTAGTGAGTCCGCTAACTATGGCTACACCTTC	CSASESANYGYTF
TRBV7-8	TRBD1	TRBJ1-1	many	TGTGCCAGCAGCTTAGTCTCTATAATACAGGGGAGCGACACTGAAGCTTTCTTT	CASSLVSIIQGSDTEAFF
TRBV7-3	.	TRBJ1-1	once	TGTGCCAGCAGCTTAGCGCGGGGCAAGACCACTGAAGCTTTCTTT	CASSLARGKTTEAFF
TRBV7-9	TRBD2	TRBJ2-5	.	TGTGCCAGCAGCTTCGGGGGGGCGGGGCGTCGAGAGACCCAGTACTTC	CASSFGGAGRRETQYF
TRBV10-3	.	TRBJ1-3	.	TGTGCCTCTGAAGGGAGCTCTGGAAACACCATATATTTT	CASEGSSGNTIYF
TRBV2	TRBD1	TRBJ2-5	.	TGTGCCAGCCAGGACAGGTCCTACCAAGAGACCCAGTACTTC	CASQDRSYQETQYF
TRBV7-8	TRBD2	TRBJ2-3	many	TGTGCCAGCATCACACTAGCGGGGGGCACAGATACGCAGTATTTT	CASITLAGGTDTQYF
TRBV12-3/TRBV12-4	.	TRBJ1-2	.	TGTGCCAGCAGTTTCCTTGAGCCAGGATATGGCTACACCTTC	CASSFLEPGYGYTF
TRBV20-1	.	TRBJ1-1	.	TGCAGTGCAAAAACAGCGCACACTGAAGCTTTCTTT	CSAKTAHTEAFF
TRBV7-2	.	TRBJ1-5	few	TGTGCCAGCAGCTATGCCCACGGTAGCAATCAGCCCCAGCATTTT	CASSYAHGSNQPQHF
TRBV24-1	TRBD2	TRBJ2-5	.	TGTGCCACCAGTGCCTGGGGGACTAGCGTTGAGGCGGAGACCCAGTACTTC	CATSAWGTSVEAETQYF
TRBV7-2	.	TRBJ2-1	.	TGTGCCAGCAGCTTCGGGTACAATGAGCAGTTCTTC	CASSFGYNEQFF
TRBV20-1	.	TRBJ2-5	.	TGCAGTGCTGGCCAAGAGACCCAGTACTTC	CSAGQETQYF
TRBV14	.	TRBJ2-1	.	TGTGCCAGCAACGTGGAGGGCCTCTACAATGAGCAGTTCTTC	CASNVEGLYNEQFF
TRBV19	TRBD1	TRBJ2-7	.	TGTGCCAGTAGTACAGACAGGGGGGCCTACGAGCAGTACTTC	CASSTDRGAYEQYF
TRBV10-3	.	TRBJ2-2	.	TGTGCCAGCATAAGGGGAGCGAACACCGGGGAGCTGTTTTTT	CASIRGANTGELFF
TRBV27	.	TRBJ1-1	few	TGTGCCAGCGCCTCTTTGACGGAGACTAACTCTGAAGCTTTCTTT	CASASLTETNSEAFF
TRBV20-1	TRBD1	TRBJ2-7	.	TGCAGTGCGCCTCGGACAGGGGTAAACTACGAGCAGTACTTC	CSAPRTGVNYEQYF
TRBV30	TRBD1	TRBJ2-7	.	TGTGCCTGGACTAGGGACAGGGACGAGCAGTACTTC	CAWTRDRDEQYF
TRBV27	.	TRBJ2-7	many	TGTGCCAGCAGTTTCGGGGGAGTGGCTGCCGAGCAGTACTTC	CASSFGGVAAEQYF
TRBV19	.	TRBJ2-7	.	TGTGCCAGTAGTATAGCGAGCGGGTCCGCCTACGAGCAGTACTTC	CASSIASGSAYEQYF
TRBV3-1	.	TRBJ2-7	many	TGTGCCAGCAGCCCAAGGGGGGACGAGCAGTACTTC	CASSPRGDEQYF
TRBV12-5	.	TRBJ2-7	many	TGTGCTAGTGGTTCCGCCCAGGGAGGTAATTACGAGCAGTACTTC	CASGSAQGGNYEQYF
TRBV12-3/TRBV12-4	.	TRBJ1-2	.	TGTGCCAGCAGTCAACGGATGACAGGTGGCTACACCTTC	CASSQRMTGGYTF
TRBV2	.	TRBJ1-1	.	TGTGCCAGCAGCTCCTTCCGGGCTTTCTTT	CASSSFRAFF
TRBV24-1	.	TRBJ2-1	.	TGTGCCACCGAGGCGCAGGGGATAAATGAGCAGTTCTTC	CATEAQGINEQFF
TRBV7-9	.	TRBJ1-2	.	TGTGCCAGCAGCTTACCAGTGGCCTATGGCTACACCTTC	CASSLPVAYGYTF
TRBV20-1	TRBD2	TRBJ2-5	.	TGCAGTGTACCTGAGGGGGCTAGCGGGGCGGGCATGGAGGAGACCCAGTACTTC	CSVPEGASGAGMEETQYF
TRBV27	TRBD1	TRBJ1-1	few	TGTGCCAGCAGTATGACAGGGAATAGCGAGACTGAAGCTTTCTTT	CASSMTGNSETEAFF
TRBV27	.	TRBJ2-7	few	TGTGCCAGCAGTTTATCTGGACCAAACACCTACGAGCAGTACTTC	CASSLSGPNTYEQYF
TRBV4-3	TRBD1	TRBJ2-7	.	TGCGCCAGCAGCCAAGAAACTCGGAGCACAGGGGGCGACGAGCAGTACTTC	CASSQETRSTGGDEQYF
TRBV5-5	.	TRBJ1-2	.	TGTGCCAGCAGCTTGCCCTATGGCTACACCTTC	CASSLPYGYTF
TRBV5-1	.	TRBJ2-7	.	TGCGCCAGCAGCTTGGAGGCAGGGAGCAACGAGCAGTACTTC	CASSLEAGSNEQYF
TRBV11-2	TRBD2	TRBJ2-1	many	TGTGCCAGCAGGCCTCCACTAGCGGCCTTCTACAATGAGCAGTTCTTC	CASRPPLAAFYNEQFF
TRBV6-6	.	TRBJ1-5	.	TGTGCCAGCAGTTACGCCCATCAGCCCCAGCATTTT	CASSYAHQPQHF
TRBV29-1	.	TRBJ2-2	.	TGCAGCGTTTTACCAACAGGAGACACCGGGGAGCTGTTTTTT	CSVLPTGDTGELFF
TRBV7-6	TRBD2	TRBJ2-7	.	TGTGCCAGCAGCTTAGTGTCTAGCGGGAGGGTCGACGAGCAGTACTTC	CASSLVSSGRVDEQYF
TRBV9	.	TRBJ1-2	.	TGTGCCAGCAGCCTGGGAATCCTTAGCTACACCTTC	CASSLGILSYTF
TRBV15	.	TRBJ2-3	.	TGTGCCACCAGCAGCCAGCGAACAGATACGCAGTATTTT	CATSSQRTDTQYF
TRBV9	.	TRBJ1-2	many	TGTGCCAGCAGCGTAGCGGGGAGGTTCGGCTACACCTTC	CASSVAGRFGYTF
TRBV12-3/TRBV12-4	.	TRBJ2-5	.	TGTGCCAGCAGCCAGCAGAGAGAGACCCAGTACTTC	CASSQQRETQYF
TRBV12-3/TRBV12-4	.	TRBJ2-7	few	TGTGCCAGCAGTTTACAGGGGACCTACGAGCAGTACTTC	CASSLQGTYEQYF
TRBV7-6	TRBD2	TRBJ2-1	.	TGTGCCAGCAGCTCACTAGCGGGGGCTGGCTATGAGCAGTTCTTC	CASSSLAGAGYEQFF
TRBV7-6	.	TRBJ1-1	many	TGTGCCAGCAGACAGTACAACACTGAAGCTTTCTTT	CASRQYNTEAFF
TRBV7-2	.	TRBJ2-7	.	TGTGCCAGCAGCTTCGGACCCTTTAACGAGCAGTACTTC	CASSFGPFNEQYF
TRBV7-9	.	TRBJ2-3	.	TGTGCCAGCAGCCGCTCCGGGATAAACACAGATACGCAGTATTTT	CASSRSGINTDTQYF
TRBV11-2	TRBD1	TRBJ2-2	.	TGTGCCAGCAGCCCCCGACAGGGTTCGTCCGGGGAGCTGTTTTTT	CASSPRQGSSGELFF